The next 21 T cell receptor beta chains were all read from a single sample in a study of T cells expressing NK-cell markers. TCRdb processed the 5' RACE reads again and assigns one entry to each CDR3 protein, with no DNA. The sample totals roughly 280,000 distinct CDR3 sequences; its top ten clones hold around 0.42%. Sequencing was done on a sample of blood T cells: a sorted CD56 or NKG2C T cell subset, CD4+ or CD8+ T cells, or bulk PBMC T cells (not recorded which). Receptors were obtained from a man between 18 and 29 years old in good health.

The V gene is TRBV20-1, the J gene TRBJ2-1; TCRdb names TRBD2, which stays unverified in the absence of DNA. The CDR3 is 14 amino acids. Germline values: CDR1 DFQATT, CDR2 SNEGSKA (reference sequence). CDR3 sequence reads: CSARGVGRRNEQFF.

The chain recombines TRBV18 with TRBJ2-3. CDR3 length equals 13 residues. From germline, CDR1 is KGHSH and CDR2 LQKENI. CDR3: CASSPLLRDTQYF.

This chain uses TRBV30 with TRBJ2-6; TCRdb calls TRBD2, which cannot be checked without DNA. The CDR3 is made up of 15 amino acids. Germline V gene lookup returns CDR1 GTSNPN and CDR2 SVGIG (reference sequence). CDR3 loop: CACGGRARGANVLTF.

The V gene is TRBV5-1, the J gene TRBJ2-7. The CDR3 loop spans 15 amino acids. Per germline, CDR1 SGHRS and CDR2 YFSETQ. CDR3 protein: CASSVSAGGSYEQYF.

This chain connects TRBV7-9 to TRBJ2-5. The CDR3 is 16 amino acids. Germline CDR1 reads SEHNR; CDR2 reads FQNEAQ (reference sequence). The CDR3 is CASSLEGLGIKETQYF.

J is TRBJ2-7 and V is TRBV6-1; TCRdb's assignment of TRBD1 cannot be checked, as there is no DNA. Germline CDR1 reads MNHNS; CDR2 reads SASEGT. This CDR3 has 13 residues. CDR3 loop: CASGRQFSYEQYF.

The chain combines TRBV5-1 with TRBJ2-2; with no DNA, the TCRdb D assignment of TRBD1 cannot be verified. The CDR3 runs 14 residues. Germline CDR1 is SGHRS and CDR2 is YFSETQ. The CDR3 protein is CASSVQRGQNELFF.

V is TRBV24-1 and J is TRBJ2-5; TCRdb's D gene call, TRBD1, goes unchecked for lack of DNA. Germline V gives CDR1 KGHDR, CDR2 SFDVKD. The CDR3 is 16 amino acids. The CDR3 reads CATSDPGQGAGETQYF.

The chain carries TRBV20-1 and TRBJ2-3; checking the TCRdb D call of TRBD1 is not possible without DNA. The CDR3 covers 15 residues. Germline V CDR1 and CDR2: DFQATT, SNEGSKA (reference sequence). The CDR3 sequence is CSASTGATRTDTQYF.

The chain couples TRBV29-1 to TRBJ2-5. CDR1 SQVTM and CDR2 ANQGSEA come from the germline V gene. The CDR3 spans 13 residues. Here the CDR3 reads CSVGNVNQETQYF. The full variable domain, with the rest looked up from reference TRBV29-1 and TRBJ2-5, is SAVISQKPSRDICQRGTSLTIQCQVDSQVTMMFWYRQQPGQSLTLIATANQGSEATYESGFVIDKFPISRPNLTFSTLTVSNMSPEDSSIYLCSVGNVNQETQYFGPGTRLLVL.

The V and J genes are TRBV20-1 and TRBJ2-5; as DNA is missing, the TRBD1 call by TCRdb cannot be tested. Germline V lookup: CDR1 DFQATT, CDR2 SNEGSKA (reference sequence). This CDR3 comprises 13 residues. The CDR3 region is CSVVRDSQETQYF.

The chain carries TRBV15 and TRBJ2-3; absent DNA, TCRdb's TRBD1 call cannot be checked. The CDR3 contains 15 residues. Germline V gene data show CDR1 as LNHNV and CDR2 as YYDKDF (reference sequence). The CDR3 spells CATRQGGGGTDTQYF.

The CDR3 here is CASRLAFPDTQYF. The chain carries TRBV6-2 or TRBV6-3 and TRBJ2-3. This CDR3 region has 13 residues. In germline, CDR1 is MNHEY, CDR2 SVGEGT.

The rearrangement joins TRBV20-1 to TRBJ2-1; TCRdb picks TRBD1, but there is no DNA to check that call. Per the germline V gene, CDR1 is DFQATT and CDR2 is SNEGSKA (reference sequence). This CDR3 region has 11 residues. CDR3 protein: CSAANRGVQFF.

The chain employs TRBV3-1 and TRBJ2-3; lacking DNA, the TRBD1 call made by TCRdb goes unchecked. This CDR3 contains 16 residues. The V gene's germline CDR1 is LGHDT and CDR2 YNNKEL (reference sequence). CDR3 residues: CASSHYRDISTDTQYF.

The rearrangement links TRBV3-1 to TRBJ1-2. There are 13 residues in the CDR3. Germline V gene lookup returns CDR1 LGHDT and CDR2 YNNKEL (reference sequence). The CDR3 here is CASSQEPRFGYTF.

The rearrangement links TRBV28 to TRBJ2-3; checking the TCRdb D call of TRBD1 is not possible without DNA. In germline, CDR1 is MDHEN, CDR2 SYDVKM. CDR3 length: 14 amino acids. CDR3 sequence: CASAGTGISEGLYF.

The chain has TRBV2 and TRBJ1-6; TCRdb names TRBD1, which stays unverified in the absence of DNA. Germline CDR1 is SNHLY and CDR2 is FYNNEI. The CDR3 totals 14 residues. This CDR3 reads CATMPGTGFSPLHF. The complete variable domain, with remaining parts taken from reference TRBV2 and TRBJ1-6, reads EPEVTQTPSHQVTQMGQEVILRCVPISNHLYFYWYRQILGQKVEFLVSFYNNEISEKSEIFDDQFSVERPDGSNFTLKIRSTKLEDSAMYFCATMPGTGFSPLHFGNGTRLTVT.

The CDR3 loop is CASSVDSHSQPQHF. The rearrangement uses TRBV7-9 and TRBJ1-5; the TRBD1 assignment by TCRdb is unverifiable without DNA. The germline CDR1 and CDR2 sequences are SEHNR and FQNEAQ (reference sequence). The CDR3 consists of 14 residues.

The chain is built from TRBV29-1 and TRBJ2-2; TCRdb gives TRBD2 as the D gene, but with no DNA this cannot be confirmed. The CDR3 covers 15 residues. CDR1 and CDR2 from the germline V gene are SQVTM and ANQGSEA. The CDR3 is CSGWSREANTGELFF.

The V gene is TRBV5-1, the J gene TRBJ2-5; TCRdb lists TRBD2, though no DNA is available to test this call. The CDR3 is 14 amino acids. From germline, CDR1 is SGHRS and CDR2 YFSETQ. CDR3 residues: CASSAGGLQETQYF.